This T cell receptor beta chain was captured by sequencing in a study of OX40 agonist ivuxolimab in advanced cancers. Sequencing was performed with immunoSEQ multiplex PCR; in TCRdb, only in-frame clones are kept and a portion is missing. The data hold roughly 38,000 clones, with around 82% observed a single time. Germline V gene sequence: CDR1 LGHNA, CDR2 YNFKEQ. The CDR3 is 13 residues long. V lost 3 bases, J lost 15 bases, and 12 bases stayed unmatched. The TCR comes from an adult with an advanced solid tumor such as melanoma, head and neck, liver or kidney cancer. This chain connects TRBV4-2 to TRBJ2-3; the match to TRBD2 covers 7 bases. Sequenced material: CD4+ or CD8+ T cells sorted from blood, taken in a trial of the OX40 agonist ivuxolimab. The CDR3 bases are TGTGCCAGCAGCCAGCAGCCCGGGACTAAGTGTTATTTT. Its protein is CASSQQPGTKCYF.